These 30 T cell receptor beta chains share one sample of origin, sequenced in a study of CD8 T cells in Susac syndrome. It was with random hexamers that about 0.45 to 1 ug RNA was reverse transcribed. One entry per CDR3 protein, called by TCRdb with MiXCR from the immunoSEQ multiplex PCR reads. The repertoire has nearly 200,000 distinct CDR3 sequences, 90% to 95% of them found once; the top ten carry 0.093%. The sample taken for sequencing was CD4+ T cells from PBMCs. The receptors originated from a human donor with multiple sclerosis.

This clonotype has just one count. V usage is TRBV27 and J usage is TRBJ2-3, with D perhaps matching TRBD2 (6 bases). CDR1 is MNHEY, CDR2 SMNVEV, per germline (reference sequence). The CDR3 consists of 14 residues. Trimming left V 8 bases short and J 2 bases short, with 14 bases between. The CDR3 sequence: CASQLAYSTDTQYF. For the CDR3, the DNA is TGTGCCAGCCAGCTAGCGTATTCCACAGATACGCAGTATTTT.

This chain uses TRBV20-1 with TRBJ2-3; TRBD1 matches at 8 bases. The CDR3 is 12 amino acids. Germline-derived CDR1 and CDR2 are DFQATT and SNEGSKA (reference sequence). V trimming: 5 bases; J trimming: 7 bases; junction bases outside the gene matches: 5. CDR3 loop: CSAVTGENTQYF. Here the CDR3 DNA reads TGCAGTGCTGTGACAGGGGAGAATACGCAGTATTTT.

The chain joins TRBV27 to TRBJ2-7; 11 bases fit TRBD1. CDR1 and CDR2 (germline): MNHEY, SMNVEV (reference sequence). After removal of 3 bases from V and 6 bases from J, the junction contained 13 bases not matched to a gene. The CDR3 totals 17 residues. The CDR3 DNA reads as TGTGCCAGCAGTTTTCACCCCAGAGGACAGGGGGCTTCCGAGCAGTACTTC. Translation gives CASSFHPRGQGASEQYF.

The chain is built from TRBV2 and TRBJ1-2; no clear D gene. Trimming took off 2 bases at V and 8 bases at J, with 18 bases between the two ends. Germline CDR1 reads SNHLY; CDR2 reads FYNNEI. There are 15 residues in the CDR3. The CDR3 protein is CASSELMGPSDGYTF. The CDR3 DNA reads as TGTGCCAGCAGTGAATTGATGGGTCCGAGCGACGGCTACACCTTC.

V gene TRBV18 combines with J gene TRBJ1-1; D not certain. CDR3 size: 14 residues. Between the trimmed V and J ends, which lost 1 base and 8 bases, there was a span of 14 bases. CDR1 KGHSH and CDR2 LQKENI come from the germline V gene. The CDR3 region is CASSPLGASPEAFF. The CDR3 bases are TGTGCCAGCTCACCACTGGGCGCCAGTCCCGAAGCTTTCTTT.

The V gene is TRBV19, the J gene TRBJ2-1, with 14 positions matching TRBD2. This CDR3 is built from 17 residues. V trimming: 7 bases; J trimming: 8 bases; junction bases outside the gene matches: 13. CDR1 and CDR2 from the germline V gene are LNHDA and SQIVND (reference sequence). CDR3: CASTFSGTSGSQDEQFF. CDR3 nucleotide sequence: TGTGCCAGTACCTTTTCCGGGACTAGCGGGAGTCAGGATGAGCAGTTCTTC.

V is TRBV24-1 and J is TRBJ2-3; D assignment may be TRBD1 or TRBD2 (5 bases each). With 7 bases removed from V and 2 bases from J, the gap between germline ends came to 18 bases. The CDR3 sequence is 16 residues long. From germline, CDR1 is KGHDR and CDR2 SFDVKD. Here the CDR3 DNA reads TGTGCCACCAGCGGACCCCGGGACGGAACCACAGATACGCAGTATTTT. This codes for CATSGPRDGTTDTQYF.

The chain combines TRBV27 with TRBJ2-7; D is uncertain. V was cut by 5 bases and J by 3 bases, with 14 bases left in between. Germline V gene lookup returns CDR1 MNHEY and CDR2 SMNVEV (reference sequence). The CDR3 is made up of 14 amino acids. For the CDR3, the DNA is TGTGCCAGCAGTCTGTCTCGACTGGGCTACGAGCAGTACTTC. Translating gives CASSLSRLGYEQYF.

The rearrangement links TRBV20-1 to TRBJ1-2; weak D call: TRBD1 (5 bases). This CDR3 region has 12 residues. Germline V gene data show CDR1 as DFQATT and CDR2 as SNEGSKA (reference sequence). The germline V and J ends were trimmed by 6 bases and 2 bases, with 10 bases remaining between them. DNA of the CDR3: TGCAGTGCCGCTAGGGGCAACTATGGCTACACCTTC. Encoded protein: CSAARGNYGYTF.

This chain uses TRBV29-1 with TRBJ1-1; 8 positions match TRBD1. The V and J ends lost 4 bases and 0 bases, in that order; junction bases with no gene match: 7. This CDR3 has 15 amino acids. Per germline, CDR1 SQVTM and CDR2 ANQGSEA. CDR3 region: CSVGQGWGMNTEAFF. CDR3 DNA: TGCAGCGTTGGACAGGGGTGGGGGATGAACACTGAAGCTTTCTTT.

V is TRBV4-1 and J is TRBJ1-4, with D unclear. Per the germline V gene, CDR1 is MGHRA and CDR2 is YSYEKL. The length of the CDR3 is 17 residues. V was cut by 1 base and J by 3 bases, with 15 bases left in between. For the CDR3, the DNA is TGCGCCAGCAGCCAAGTAGGGCCCCCGGGAGCTAATGAAAAACTGTTTTTT. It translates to CASSQVGPPGANEKLFF.

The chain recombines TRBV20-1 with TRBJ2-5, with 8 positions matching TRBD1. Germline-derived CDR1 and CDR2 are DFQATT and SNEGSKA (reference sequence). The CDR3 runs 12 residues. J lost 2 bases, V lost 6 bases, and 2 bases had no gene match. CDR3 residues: CSAGTGQETQYF. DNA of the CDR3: TGCAGTGCCGGGACAGGTCAAGAGACCCAGTACTTC.

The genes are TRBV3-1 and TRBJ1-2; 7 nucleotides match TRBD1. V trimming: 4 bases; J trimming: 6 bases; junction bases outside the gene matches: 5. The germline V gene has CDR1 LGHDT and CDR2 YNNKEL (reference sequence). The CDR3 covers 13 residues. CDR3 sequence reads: CASSPDRLNGYTF. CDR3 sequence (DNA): TGTGCCAGCAGCCCGGACAGGTTGAATGGCTACACCTTC.

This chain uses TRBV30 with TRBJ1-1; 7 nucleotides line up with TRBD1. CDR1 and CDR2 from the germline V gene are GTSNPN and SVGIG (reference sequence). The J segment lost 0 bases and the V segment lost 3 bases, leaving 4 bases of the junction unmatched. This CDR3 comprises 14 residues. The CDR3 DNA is TGTGCCTGGAGCCCGACAGGGTTGAACACTGAAGCTTTCTTT. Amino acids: CAWSPTGLNTEAFF.

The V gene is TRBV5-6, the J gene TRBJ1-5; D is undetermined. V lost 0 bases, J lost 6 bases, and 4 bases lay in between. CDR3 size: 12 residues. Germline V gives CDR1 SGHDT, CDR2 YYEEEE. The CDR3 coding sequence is TGTGCCAGCAGCTTGGTGGGTCAGCCCCAGCATTTT. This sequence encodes CASSLVGQPQHF.

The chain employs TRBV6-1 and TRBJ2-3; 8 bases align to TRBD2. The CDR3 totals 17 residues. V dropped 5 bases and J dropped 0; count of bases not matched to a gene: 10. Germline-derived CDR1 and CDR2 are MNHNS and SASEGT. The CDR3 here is CASSTLGLAGSTDTQYF. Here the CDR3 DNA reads TGTGCCAGCAGTACCCTAGGACTAGCAGGAAGCACAGATACGCAGTATTTT.

Here the CDR3 reads CASWADRYGYTF. The DNA of the CDR3 is TGTGCCAGCTGGGCGGATCGCTATGGCTACACCTTC. The chain joins TRBV6-1 to TRBJ1-2; D gene uncertain. Germline values: CDR1 MNHNS, CDR2 SASEGT. The CDR3 length is 12 residues. Deletions cut 8 bases from V and 4 bases from J, with 11 bases between.

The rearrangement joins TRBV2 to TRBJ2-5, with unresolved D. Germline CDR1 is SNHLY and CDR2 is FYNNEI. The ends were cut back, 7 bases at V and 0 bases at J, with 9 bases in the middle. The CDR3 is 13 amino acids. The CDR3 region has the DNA TGTGCCAGCAAAACGGGCCACCAAGAGACCCAGTACTTC. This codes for CASKTGHQETQYF.

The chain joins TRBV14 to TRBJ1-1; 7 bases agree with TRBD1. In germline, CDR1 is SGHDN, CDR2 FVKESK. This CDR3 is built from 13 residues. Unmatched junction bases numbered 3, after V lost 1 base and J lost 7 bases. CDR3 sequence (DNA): TGTGCCAGCAGCCAAGGGCGGGACAGTGAAGCTTTCTTT. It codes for CASSQGRDSEAFF. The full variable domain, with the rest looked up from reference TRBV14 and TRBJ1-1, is EAGVTQFPSHSVIEKGQTVTLRCDPISGHDNLYWYRRVMGKEIKFLLHFVKESKQDESGMPNNRFLAERTGGTYSTLKVQPAELEDSGVYFCASSQGRDSEAFFGQGTRLTVV.

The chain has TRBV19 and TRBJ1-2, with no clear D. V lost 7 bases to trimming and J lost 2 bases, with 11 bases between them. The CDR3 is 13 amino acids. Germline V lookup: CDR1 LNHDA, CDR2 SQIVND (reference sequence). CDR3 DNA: TGTGCCAGTACCCGGACGGGGAACTATGGCTACACCTTC. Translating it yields CASTRTGNYGYTF.

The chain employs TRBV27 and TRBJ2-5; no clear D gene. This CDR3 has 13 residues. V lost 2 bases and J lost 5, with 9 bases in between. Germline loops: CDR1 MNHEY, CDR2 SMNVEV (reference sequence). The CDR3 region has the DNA TGTGCCAGCAGTTTAAGGAGAGAGGAGACCCAGTACTTC. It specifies CASSLRREETQYF.

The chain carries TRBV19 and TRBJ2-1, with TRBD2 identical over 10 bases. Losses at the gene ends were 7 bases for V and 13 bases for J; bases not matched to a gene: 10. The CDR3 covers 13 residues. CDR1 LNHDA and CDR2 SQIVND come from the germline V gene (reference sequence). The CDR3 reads CASNPAGGSLQFF. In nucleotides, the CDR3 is TGTGCCAGTAACCCAGCGGGGGGGTCGCTTCAGTTCTTC.

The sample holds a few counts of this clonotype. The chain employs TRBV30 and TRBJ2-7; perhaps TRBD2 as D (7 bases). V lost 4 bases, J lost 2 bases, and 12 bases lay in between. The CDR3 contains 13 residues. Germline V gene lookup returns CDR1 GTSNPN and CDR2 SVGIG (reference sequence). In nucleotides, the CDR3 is TGTGCCTGGAAGAACGGGGGGCCCTACGAGCAGTACTTC. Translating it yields CAWKNGGPYEQYF.

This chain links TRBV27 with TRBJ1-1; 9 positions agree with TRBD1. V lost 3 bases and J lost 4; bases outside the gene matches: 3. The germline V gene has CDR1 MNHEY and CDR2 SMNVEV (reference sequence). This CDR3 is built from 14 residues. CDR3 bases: TGTGCCAGCAGTTTTTCGACAGGGGGCACTGAAGCTTTCTTT. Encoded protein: CASSFSTGGTEAFF.

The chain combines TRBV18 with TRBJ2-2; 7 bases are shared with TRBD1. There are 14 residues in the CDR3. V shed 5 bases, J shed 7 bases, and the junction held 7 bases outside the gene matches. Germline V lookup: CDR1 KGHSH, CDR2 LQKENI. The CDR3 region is CASSEGQFLGELFF. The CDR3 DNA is TGTGCCAGCTCAGAGGGACAGTTCCTCGGGGAGCTGTTTTTT. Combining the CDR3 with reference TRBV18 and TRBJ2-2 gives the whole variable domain NAGVMQNPRHLVRRRGQEARLRCSPMKGHSHVYWYRQLPEEGLKFMVYLQKENIIDESGMPKERFSAEFPKEGPSILRIQQVVRGDSAAYFCASSEGQFLGELFFGEGSRLTVL.

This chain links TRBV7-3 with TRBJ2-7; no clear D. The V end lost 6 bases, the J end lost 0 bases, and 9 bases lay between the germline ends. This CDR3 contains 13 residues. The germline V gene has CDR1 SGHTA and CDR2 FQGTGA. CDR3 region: CASRYGRSYEQYF. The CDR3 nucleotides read TGTGCCAGCAGGTACGGGCGCTCCTACGAGCAGTACTTC.

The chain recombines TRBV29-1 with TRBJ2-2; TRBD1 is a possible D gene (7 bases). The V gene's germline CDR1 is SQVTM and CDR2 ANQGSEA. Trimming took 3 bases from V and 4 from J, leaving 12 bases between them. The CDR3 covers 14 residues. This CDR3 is CSVEPGGSTGELFF. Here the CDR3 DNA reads TGCAGCGTTGAGCCAGGGGGGAGCACCGGGGAGCTGTTTTTT.

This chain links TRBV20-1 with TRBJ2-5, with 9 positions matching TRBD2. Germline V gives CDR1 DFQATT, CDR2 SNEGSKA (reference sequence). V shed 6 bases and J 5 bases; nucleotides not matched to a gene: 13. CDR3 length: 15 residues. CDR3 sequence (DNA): TGCAGTGCCCGATCAGCGGGAGGAGAGGGGGAGACCCAGTACTTC. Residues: CSARSAGGEGETQYF.

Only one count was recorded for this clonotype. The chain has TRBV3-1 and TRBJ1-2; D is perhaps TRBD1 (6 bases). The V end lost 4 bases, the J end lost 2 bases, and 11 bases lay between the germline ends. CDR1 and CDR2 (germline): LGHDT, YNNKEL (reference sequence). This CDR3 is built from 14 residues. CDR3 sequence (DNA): TGTGCCAGCAGCCGACAGGACGGGAACTATGGCTACACCTTC. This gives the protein CASSRQDGNYGYTF.

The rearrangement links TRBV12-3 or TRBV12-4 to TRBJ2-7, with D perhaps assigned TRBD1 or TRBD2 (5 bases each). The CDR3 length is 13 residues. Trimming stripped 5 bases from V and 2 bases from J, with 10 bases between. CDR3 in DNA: TGTGCCAGCAGTAGGGACGGAGCCTACGAGCAGTACTTC. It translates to CASSRDGAYEQYF.